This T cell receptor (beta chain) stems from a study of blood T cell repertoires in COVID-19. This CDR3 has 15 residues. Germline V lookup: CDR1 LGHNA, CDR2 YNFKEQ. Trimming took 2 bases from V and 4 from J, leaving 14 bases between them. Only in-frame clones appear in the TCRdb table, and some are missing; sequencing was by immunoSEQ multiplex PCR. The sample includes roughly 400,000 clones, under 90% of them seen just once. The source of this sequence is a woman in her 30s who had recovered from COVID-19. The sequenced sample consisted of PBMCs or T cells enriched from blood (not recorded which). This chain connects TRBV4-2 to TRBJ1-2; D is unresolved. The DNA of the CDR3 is TGTGCCAGCAGCCAACCCGGAGAGGTCACCTATGGCTACACCTTC. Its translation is CASSQPGEVTYGYTF.